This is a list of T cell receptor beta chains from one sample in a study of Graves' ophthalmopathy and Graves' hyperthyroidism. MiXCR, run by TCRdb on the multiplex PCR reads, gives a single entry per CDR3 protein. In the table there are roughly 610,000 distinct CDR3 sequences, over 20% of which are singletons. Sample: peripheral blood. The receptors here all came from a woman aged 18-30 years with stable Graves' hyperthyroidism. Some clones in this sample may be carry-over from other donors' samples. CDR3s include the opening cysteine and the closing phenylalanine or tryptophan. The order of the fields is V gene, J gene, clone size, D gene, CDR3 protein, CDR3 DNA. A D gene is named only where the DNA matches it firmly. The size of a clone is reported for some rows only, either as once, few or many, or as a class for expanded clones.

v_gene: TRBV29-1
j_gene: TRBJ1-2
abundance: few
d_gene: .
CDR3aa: CSVEDPRAIYGYTF
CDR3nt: TGCAGCGTTGAGGACCCCAGGGCGATCTATGGCTACACCTTC

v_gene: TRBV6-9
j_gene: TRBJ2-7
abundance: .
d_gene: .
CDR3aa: CASSLGRFYYEQYF
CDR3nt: TGTGCCAGCAGTTTGGGACGGTTCTACTACGAGCAGTACTTC

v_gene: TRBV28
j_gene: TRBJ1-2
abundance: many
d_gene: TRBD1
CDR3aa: CASSPRQGPTGGYTF
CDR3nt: TGTGCCAGCAGTCCTAGACAGGGACCAACTGGGGGCTACACCTTC

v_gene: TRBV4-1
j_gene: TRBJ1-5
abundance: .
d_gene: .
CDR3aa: CASSQEGIWPQPQHF
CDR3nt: TGCGCCAGCAGCCAAGAGGGGATTTGGCCTCAGCCCCAGCATTTT

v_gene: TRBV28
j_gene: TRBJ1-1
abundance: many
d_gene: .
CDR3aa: CASSLPRTNTEAFF
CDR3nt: TGTGCCAGCAGTCTACCGCGGACGAACACTGAAGCTTTCTTT

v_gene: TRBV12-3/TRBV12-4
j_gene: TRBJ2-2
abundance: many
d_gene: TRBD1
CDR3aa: CASSGGQGAGGELFF
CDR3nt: TGTGCCAGCAGTGGGGGACAGGGGGCTGGGGGGGAGCTGTTTTTT

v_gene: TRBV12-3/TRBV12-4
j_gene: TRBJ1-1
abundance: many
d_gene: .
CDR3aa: CASSRPRGGAREAFF
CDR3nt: TGTGCCAGCAGTCGACCTCGAGGCGGGGCGAGAGAAGCTTTCTTT

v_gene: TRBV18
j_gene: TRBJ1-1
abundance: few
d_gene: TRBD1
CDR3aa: CASSPIGQVLKSTEAFF
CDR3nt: TGTGCCAGCTCACCAATAGGACAGGTATTGAAGAGCACTGAAGCTTTCTTT

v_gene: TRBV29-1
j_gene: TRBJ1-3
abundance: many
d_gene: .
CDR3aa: CSAISRASGNTIYF
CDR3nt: TGCAGCGCCATCTCACGGGCCTCTGGAAACACCATATATTTT

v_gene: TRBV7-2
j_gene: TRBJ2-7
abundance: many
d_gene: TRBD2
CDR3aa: CASSFSGGPAVEQYF
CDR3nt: TGTGCCAGCAGCTTTAGCGGGGGGCCCGCCGTCGAGCAGTACTTC

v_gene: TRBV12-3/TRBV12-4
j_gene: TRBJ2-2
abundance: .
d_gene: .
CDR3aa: CASTPGATGELFF
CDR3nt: TGTGCCAGCACGCCAGGGGCCACCGGGGAGCTGTTTTTT

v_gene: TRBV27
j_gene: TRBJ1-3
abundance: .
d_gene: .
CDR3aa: CASSPRAGIVRNTIYF
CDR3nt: TGTGCCAGCAGCCCCAGGGCAGGGATCGTACGAAACACCATATATTTT

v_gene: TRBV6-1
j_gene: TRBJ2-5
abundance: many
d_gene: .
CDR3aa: CASSRGNQETQYF
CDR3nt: TGTGCCAGCAGCCGGGGGAACCAAGAGACCCAGTACTTC